This T cell receptor beta chain was captured by sequencing in a study of blood T cell repertoires in COVID-19. Overall study context: T cells, B-cell-depleted T cells, or PBMCs supplied cDNA or gDNA.

CDR1 and CDR2 from the germline V gene are MNHEY and SVGAGI. The CDR3 has 16 residues. V lost 2 bases and J lost 4; bases outside the gene matches: 7. Clones were read by immunoSEQ multiplex PCR, and TCRdb kept only the in-frame ones, dropping some. The profile shows 250,000 to 300,000 clones, about nine tenths of them singletons. Specimen: peripheral blood. This chain uses TRBV6-5 with TRBJ2-1; TRBD2 matches 8 bases. The source is a young woman with active or convalescent COVID-19. The CDR3 nucleotides read TGTGCCAGCAGTTACAATCCGGGGGGGCCTTACAATGAGCAGTTCTTC. Protein: CASSYNPGGPYNEQFF.